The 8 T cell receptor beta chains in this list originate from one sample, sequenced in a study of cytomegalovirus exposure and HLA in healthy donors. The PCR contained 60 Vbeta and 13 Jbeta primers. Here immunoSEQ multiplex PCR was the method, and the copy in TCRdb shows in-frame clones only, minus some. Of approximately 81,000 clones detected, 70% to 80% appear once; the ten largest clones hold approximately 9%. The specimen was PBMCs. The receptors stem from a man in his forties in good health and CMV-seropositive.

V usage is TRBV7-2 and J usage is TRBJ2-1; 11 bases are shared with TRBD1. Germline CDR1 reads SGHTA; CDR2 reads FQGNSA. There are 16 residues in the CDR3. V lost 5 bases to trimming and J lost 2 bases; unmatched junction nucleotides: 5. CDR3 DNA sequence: TGTGCCAGCAGCCAAGGACAGGGGGCCCCCTACAATGAGCAGTTCTTC. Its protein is CASSQGQGAPYNEQFF.

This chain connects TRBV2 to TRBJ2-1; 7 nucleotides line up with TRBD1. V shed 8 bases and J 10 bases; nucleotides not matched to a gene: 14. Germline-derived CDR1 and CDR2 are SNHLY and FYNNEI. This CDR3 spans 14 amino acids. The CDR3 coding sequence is TGTGCCAGCCTAGGGGGCTCCCCTCCCGGGGAGCAGTTCTTC. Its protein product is CASLGGSPPGEQFF.

CDR3 protein: CASEDRAKVAFF. The CDR3 DNA follows: TGTGCCAGCGAGGACAGGGCAAAGGTGGCTTTCTTT. The chain links TRBV25-1 to TRBJ1-1, with 8 bases that match TRBD1. CDR1 and CDR2 from the germline V gene are MGHDK and SYGVNS. Losses at the gene ends were 8 bases for V and 11 bases for J; bases not matched to a gene: 10. CDR3 length: 12 residues.

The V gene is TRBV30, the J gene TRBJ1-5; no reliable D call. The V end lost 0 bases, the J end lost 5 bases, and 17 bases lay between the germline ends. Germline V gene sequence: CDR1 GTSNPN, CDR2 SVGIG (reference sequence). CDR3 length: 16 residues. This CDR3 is CAWSVLSRHADQPQHF. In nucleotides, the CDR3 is TGTGCCTGGAGTGTACTTTCTCGACATGCCGATCAGCCCCAGCATTTT.

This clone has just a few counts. The CDR3 loop is CASSGQYTGELFF. The CDR3 region has the DNA TGTGCCAGCAGTGGGCAATACACCGGGGAGCTGTTTTTT. This rearrangement joins TRBV2 to TRBJ2-2; D unclear. V was trimmed by 4 bases and J by 3 bases, leaving 6 bases between them. This CDR3 region has 13 residues. CDR1 and CDR2 (germline): SNHLY, FYNNEI.

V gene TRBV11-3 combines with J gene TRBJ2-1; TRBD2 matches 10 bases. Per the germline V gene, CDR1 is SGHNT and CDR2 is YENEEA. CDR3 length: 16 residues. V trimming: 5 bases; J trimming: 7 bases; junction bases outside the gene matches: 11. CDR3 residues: CASSHLSGGAGNEQFF. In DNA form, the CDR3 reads TGTGCCAGCAGCCACTTGAGCGGGGGGGCAGGGAATGAGCAGTTCTTC.

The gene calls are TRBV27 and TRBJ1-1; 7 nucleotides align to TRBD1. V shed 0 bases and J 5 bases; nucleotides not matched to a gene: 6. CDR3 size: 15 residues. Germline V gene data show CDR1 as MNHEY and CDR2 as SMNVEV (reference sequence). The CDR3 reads CASSLSGGRGTEAFF. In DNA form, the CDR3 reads TGTGCCAGCAGTTTATCGGGGGGCAGGGGGACTGAAGCTTTCTTT.

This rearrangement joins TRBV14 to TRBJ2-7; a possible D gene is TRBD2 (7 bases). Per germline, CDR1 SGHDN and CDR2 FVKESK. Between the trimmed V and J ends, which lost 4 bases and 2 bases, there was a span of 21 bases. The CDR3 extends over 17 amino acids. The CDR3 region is CASSRGGGMAGAYEQYF. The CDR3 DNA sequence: TGTGCCAGCAGCCGAGGGGGGGGAATGGCGGGGGCCTACGAGCAGTACTTC.